Here is one T cell receptor (beta chain) with its context. V was cut by 0 bases and J by 1 base, with 16 bases left in between. Germline V gene sequence: CDR1 SGDLS, CDR2 YYNGEE. This CDR3 is 17 amino acids long. Original data processing: Reference gene primers were amplified, and this amplification served to estimate nucleated cell counts. The table came from immunoSEQ multiplex PCR; TCRdb's copy has only in-frame clones and leaves some out. V and J calls and clone size follow that table, whereas D and trimming were derived from the DNA. Of fewer than 90,000 clones listed, about 95% are singletons. This specimen belongs to a study of blood T cell repertoires in COVID-19. Overall study: Specimens from acute and convalescent COVID-19 originated in the United States, Italy and Spain. PBMCs, B-cell-depleted T cells, or T cells were the source of the cDNA or gDNA that made up the material.

The sequence came from a human donor with active COVID-19. The donor label of this sample is uncertain. The specimen sequenced was peripheral blood. The chain links TRBV9 to TRBJ1-2, with D tentatively TRBD1 (6 bases). Here the CDR3 DNA reads TGTGCCAGCAGCGTAGACAGGGACCAGGGGCATAACTATGGCTACACCTTC. The encoded protein is CASSVDRDQGHNYGYTF.